This is a list of T cell receptor beta chains from one sample in a study of chemoradiotherapy in HPV16-positive cancers. Clones were sequenced by immunoSEQ multiplex PCR, and TCRdb holds only the in-frame ones, with some missing. The table has tens of thousands of clones, 80% seen once. Material: blood, obtained from a patient who underwent chemoradiotherapy. These receptors all stem from a human donor with HPV-associated anogenital cancer. CDR3s include the opening cysteine and the closing phenylalanine or tryptophan. A D gene is named only where the DNA matches it firmly. Size is omitted from some rows. Given values are once, few, many or a class for expanded clones.

d_call	clone_size	v_call	j_call	cdr3_length	cdr3_aa	cdr3_nt
.	.	TRBV4-1	TRBJ1-1	13	CASSQGRNTEAFF	TGCGCCAGCAGCCAAGGGAGGAACACTGAAGCTTTCTTT
.	.	TRBV9	TRBJ2-6	14	CASSPRSGANVLTF	TGTGCCAGCAGTCCTCGCTCTGGGGCCAACGTCCTGACTTTC
TRBD1	.	TRBV9	TRBJ2-7	15	CASSGGQGAAYEQYF	TGTGCCAGCAGCGGTGGACAGGGGGCGGCTTACGAGCAGTACTTC
.	.	TRBV6-4	TRBJ1-6	15	CASTSRNHTIPPLHF	TGTGCCAGCACTAGCCGCAATCATACAATACCGCCCCTCCACTTT
.	.	TRBV14	TRBJ1-3	14	CASRRSGEADTIYF	TGTGCCAGCAGGCGATCCGGGGAAGCAGACACCATATATTTT
.	.	TRBV5-5	TRBJ1-6	15	CASSTLAGVNSPLHF	TGTGCCAGCAGCACCCTGGCAGGGGTGAATTCACCCCTCCACTTT
.	.	TRBV5-1	TRBJ1-2	16	CASSLGSRGAGSGYTF	TGCGCCAGCAGCTTGGGAAGTCGAGGGGCCGGGAGCGGCTACACCTTC
TRBD2	.	TRBV9	TRBJ2-1	16	CASSVTPAGGNNEQFF	TGTGCCAGCAGCGTAACTCCTGCGGGGGGGAACAATGAGCAGTTCTTC
TRBD1	.	TRBV5-1	TRBJ1-2	14	CASSLTGGEDGYTF	TGCGCCAGCAGCTTAACAGGGGGAGAAGATGGCTACACCTTC
TRBD2	.	TRBV5-8	TRBJ2-3	16	CASSLGGLAGTDTQYF	TGTGCCAGCAGCTTGGGCGGACTAGCAGGCACAGATACGCAGTATTTT
TRBD1	.	TRBV7-2	TRBJ1-4	15	CASSSTTGVGEKLFF	TGTGCCAGCAGCTCTACGACAGGGGTTGGGGAAAAACTGTTTTTT
.	.	TRBV6-5	TRBJ2-5	13	CASTAQPQETQYF	TGTGCCAGCACCGCCCAACCTCAAGAGACCCAGTACTTC
.	few	TRBV7-2	TRBJ1-2	14	CASSFPGPGFGYTF	TGTGCCAGCAGCTTCCCGGGACCGGGGTTTGGCTACACCTTC
.	.	TRBV7-2	TRBJ2-7	11	CASSPRSEQYF	TGTGCCAGCAGCCCGCGTTCCGAGCAGTACTTC
TRBD1	.	TRBV7-2	TRBJ1-4	14	CASSFGTGIEKLFF	TGTGCCAGCAGCTTCGGGACAGGGATTGAAAAACTGTTTTTT
.	.	TRBV10-3	TRBJ2-3	13	CAISEQSTDTQYF	TGTGCCATCAGTGAGCAGAGCACAGATACGCAGTATTTT
TRBD1	.	TRBV5-4	TRBJ1-5	14	CASSLGTGSQPQHF	TGTGCCAGCAGCTTGGGGACAGGTTCTCAGCCCCAGCATTTT
.	.	TRBV29-1	TRBJ1-1	13	CSAEEGTNTEAFF	TGCAGCGCAGAAGAGGGTACGAACACTGAAGCTTTCTTT
.	few	TRBV29-1	TRBJ1-2	11	CSVVGTLGYTF	TGCAGCGTTGTAGGGACTCTTGGCTACACCTTC
.	once	TRBV30	TRBJ1-6	16	CAWSRGSLSYNSPLHF	TGTGCCTGGAGTAGAGGGTCGCTCTCCTATAATTCACCCCTCCACTTT
TRBD2	.	TRBV14	TRBJ2-1	14	CASSGREGYNEQFF	TGTGCCAGTTCAGGCAGGGAGGGCTACAATGAGCAGTTCTTC
TRBD2	.	TRBV7-9	TRBJ2-3	15	CASSPGTTHTDTQYF	TGTGCCAGCAGCCCCGGGACTACACACACAGATACGCAGTATTTT
.	.	TRBV27	TRBJ1-6	12	CASSLTNSPLHF	TGTGCCAGCAGTTTAACGAATTCACCCCTCCACTTT
TRBD1	.	TRBV5-1	TRBJ1-6	14	CASSWDRGNSPLHF	TGCGCCAGCAGCTGGGACAGGGGCAATTCACCCCTCCACTTT
TRBD1	.	TRBV6-1	TRBJ2-3	14	CASRGDRAPDTQYF	TGTGCCAGCAGGGGGGACAGGGCCCCAGATACGCAGTATTTT
TRBD2	once	TRBV19	TRBJ2-7	14	CASSIETSGYEQYF	TGTGCCAGTAGTATCGAGACTAGCGGCTACGAGCAGTACTTC
.	.	TRBV2	TRBJ1-1	15	CASSANWGVNTEAFF	TGTGCCAGCAGCGCCAATTGGGGGGTGAACACTGAAGCTTTCTTT
.	.	TRBV5-1	TRBJ2-5	14	CASSFRDGQETQYF	TGCGCCAGCAGCTTCCGGGACGGCCAAGAGACCCAGTACTTC
.	.	TRBV19	TRBJ1-2	14	CASNTVPGPGGYTF	TGTGCCAGTAACACAGTTCCGGGACCTGGGGGCTACACCTTC
.	.	TRBV7-9	TRBJ2-7	15	CASSLGQLYGDEQYF	TGTGCCAGCAGCTTAGGTCAACTATATGGCGACGAGCAGTACTTC
TRBD1	.	TRBV7-9	TRBJ2-3	17	CASSFLRDRGFGDTQYF	TGTGCCAGCAGCTTCCTCCGGGACAGGGGTTTTGGAGATACGCAGTATTTT
TRBD1	.	TRBV7-9	TRBJ1-1	19	CASSTNDHTGGAVNTEAFF	TGTGCCAGCAGCACGAACGACCACACAGGGGGCGCAGTGAACACTGAAGCTTTCTTT
.	.	TRBV27	TRBJ1-4	14	CASSLAIRGEKLFF	TGTGCCAGCAGTTTAGCCATCCGAGGTGAAAAACTGTTTTTT
.	few	TRBV19	TRBJ1-5	15	CASRNSGETHQPQHF	TGTGCCAGTAGGAATTCGGGGGAAACGCATCAGCCCCAGCATTTT
.	once	TRBV4-3	TRBJ1-2	14	CASSQDSGSAGYTF	TGCGCCAGCAGCCAAGATAGCGGGTCGGCTGGCTACACCTTC
.	.	TRBV30	TRBJ1-5	19	CAWSVPGRQVGRFEQPQHF	TGTGCCTGGAGTGTACCCGGCAGACAGGTCGGGAGATTTGAGCAGCCCCAGCATTTT
.	.	TRBV7-7	TRBJ2-2	16	CASSLAQTGRTGELFF	TGTGCCAGCAGCTTAGCCCAAACGGGGCGGACCGGGGAGCTGTTTTTT
TRBD1	.	TRBV7-3	TRBJ1-2	14	CASSSGTGRYGYTF	TGTGCCAGCAGCTCCGGGACAGGGCGCTATGGCTACACCTTC
.	.	TRBV29-1	TRBJ2-7	12	CSIQDSGYEQYF	TGCAGCATACAGGACAGTGGCTACGAGCAGTACTTC
.	.	TRBV5-1	TRBJ1-5	13	CASRPAVGQPQHF	TGCGCCAGCAGACCGGCCGTGGGTCAGCCCCAGCATTTT
.	.	TRBV7-8	TRBJ2-7	17	CASSSQRLRDGSYEQYF	TGTGCCAGCAGTTCTCAAAGACTGCGGGACGGTTCCTACGAGCAGTACTTC